This note documents a single T cell receptor beta chain sequence. CDR3 length: 15 residues. Unmatched junction bases numbered 10, after V lost 4 bases and J lost 7 bases. Germline assignment: CDR1 SNHLY and CDR2 FYNNEI. Seattle's enrolled individuals joined amid active infection and were then monitored longitudinally. In the authors' methods: Reference gene primer amplification gave nucleated cell count estimates. Profiled with immunoSEQ multiplex PCR; TCRdb holds only in-frame clones, not every one. That table is the source of V, J and clone size, and D and trimming were worked out from the DNA. The top ten hold around 7.5% of the sample, which has about 400,000 clones, about 86% seen once. This sample was taken from a study of blood T cell repertoires in COVID-19. For the study at large: Samples representing acute and convalescent COVID-19 were sourced from the United States, Italy and Spain. PBMCs, B-cell-depleted T cells, or T cells were the source of the cDNA or gDNA that made up the material.

Material: peripheral blood. This clonotype originated in a woman aged 55-70 years with COVID-19, enrolled during active disease. This chain connects TRBV2 to TRBJ2-5, with 9 bases fitting TRBD2. This CDR3 reads CASSAEGLAGSTQYF. CDR3 nucleotides: TGTGCCAGCAGTGCCGAGGGACTAGCCGGTTCGACCCAGTACTTC.